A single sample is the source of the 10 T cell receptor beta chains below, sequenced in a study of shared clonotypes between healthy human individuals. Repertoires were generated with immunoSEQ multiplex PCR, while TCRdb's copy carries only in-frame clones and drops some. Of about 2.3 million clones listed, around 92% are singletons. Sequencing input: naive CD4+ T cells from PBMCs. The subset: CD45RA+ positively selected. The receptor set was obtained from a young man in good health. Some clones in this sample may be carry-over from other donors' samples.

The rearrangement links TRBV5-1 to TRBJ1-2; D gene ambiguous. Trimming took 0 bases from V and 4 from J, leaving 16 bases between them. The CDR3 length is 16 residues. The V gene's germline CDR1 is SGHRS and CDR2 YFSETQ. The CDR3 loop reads CASSLVGPPGSYGYTF. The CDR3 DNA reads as TGCGCCAGCAGCTTGGTAGGGCCCCCCGGGAGCTATGGCTACACCTTC.

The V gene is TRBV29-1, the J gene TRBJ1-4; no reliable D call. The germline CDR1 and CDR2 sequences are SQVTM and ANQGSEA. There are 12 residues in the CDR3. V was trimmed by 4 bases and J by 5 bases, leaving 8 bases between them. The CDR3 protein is CSVGRRNEKLFF. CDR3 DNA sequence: TGCAGCGTTGGCAGGCGCAATGAAAAACTGTTTTTT.

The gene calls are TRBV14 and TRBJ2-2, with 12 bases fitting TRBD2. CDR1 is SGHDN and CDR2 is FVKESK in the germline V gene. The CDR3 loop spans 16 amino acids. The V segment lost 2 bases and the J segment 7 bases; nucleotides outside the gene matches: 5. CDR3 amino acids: CASSQLTSGSIGELFF. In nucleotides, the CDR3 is TGTGCCAGCAGCCAACTGACTAGCGGGAGCATCGGGGAGCTGTTTTTT.

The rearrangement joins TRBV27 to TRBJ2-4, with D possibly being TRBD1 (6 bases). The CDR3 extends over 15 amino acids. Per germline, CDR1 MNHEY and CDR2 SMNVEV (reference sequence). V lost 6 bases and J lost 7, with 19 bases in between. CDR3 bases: TGTGCCAGCAGCCTAGAAGGGACACCCAGGAACATTCAGTACTTC. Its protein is CASSLEGTPRNIQYF.

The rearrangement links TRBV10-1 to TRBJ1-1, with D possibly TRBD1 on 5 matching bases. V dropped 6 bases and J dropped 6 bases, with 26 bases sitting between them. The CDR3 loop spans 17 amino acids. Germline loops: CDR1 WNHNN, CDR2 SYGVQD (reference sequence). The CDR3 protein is CASSASTGGTPRAEAFF. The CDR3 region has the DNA TGCGCCAGCAGCGCTTCCACCGGTGGGACCCCTCGGGCTGAAGCTTTCTTT.

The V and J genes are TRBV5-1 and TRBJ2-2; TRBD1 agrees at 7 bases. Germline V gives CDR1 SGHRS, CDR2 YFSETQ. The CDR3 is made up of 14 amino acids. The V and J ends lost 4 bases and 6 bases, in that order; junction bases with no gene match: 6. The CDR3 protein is CASSEDGTAGELFF. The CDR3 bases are TGCGCCAGCAGCGAGGACGGGACAGCCGGGGAGCTGTTTTTT. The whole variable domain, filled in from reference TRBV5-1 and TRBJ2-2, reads KAGVTQTPRYLIKTRGQQVTLSCSPISGHRSVSWYQQTPGQGLQFLFEYFSETQRNKGNFPGRFSGRQFSNSRSEMNVSTLELGDSALYLCASSEDGTAGELFFGEGSRLTVL.

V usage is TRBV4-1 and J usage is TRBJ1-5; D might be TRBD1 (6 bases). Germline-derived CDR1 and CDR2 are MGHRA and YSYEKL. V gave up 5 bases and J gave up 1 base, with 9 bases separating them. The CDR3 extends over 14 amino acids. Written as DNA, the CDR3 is TGCGCCAGCAGCTTCCAGGGGAGCAATCAGCCCCAGCATTTT. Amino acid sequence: CASSFQGSNQPQHF.

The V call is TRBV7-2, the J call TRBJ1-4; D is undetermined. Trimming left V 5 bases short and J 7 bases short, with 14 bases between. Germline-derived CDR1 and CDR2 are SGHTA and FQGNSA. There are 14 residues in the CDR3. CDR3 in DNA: TGTGCCAGCAGCCGAGGACTCGTGGGTGAAAAACTGTTTTTT. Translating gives CASSRGLVGEKLFF. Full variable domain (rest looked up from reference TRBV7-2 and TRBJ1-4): GAGVSQSPSNKVTEKGKDVELRCDPISGHTALYWYRQSLGQGLEFLIYFQGNSAPDKSGLPSDRFSAERTGGSVSTLTIQRTQQEDSAVYLCASSRGLVGEKLFFGSGTQLSVL.

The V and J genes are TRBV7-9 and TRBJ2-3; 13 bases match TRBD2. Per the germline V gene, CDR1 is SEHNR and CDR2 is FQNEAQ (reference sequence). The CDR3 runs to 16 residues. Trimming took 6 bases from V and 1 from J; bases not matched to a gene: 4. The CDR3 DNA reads TGTGCCAGCAGGCGACTAGCGGGAGGCCGCACAGATACGCAGTATTTT. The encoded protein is CASRRLAGGRTDTQYF.

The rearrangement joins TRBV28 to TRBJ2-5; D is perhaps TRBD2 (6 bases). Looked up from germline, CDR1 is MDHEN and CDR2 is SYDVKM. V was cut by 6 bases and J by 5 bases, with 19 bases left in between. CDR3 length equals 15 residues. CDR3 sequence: CASSRSWGGGETQYF. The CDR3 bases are TGTGCCAGCAGCCGATCTTGGGGAGGAGGGGAGACCCAGTACTTC.